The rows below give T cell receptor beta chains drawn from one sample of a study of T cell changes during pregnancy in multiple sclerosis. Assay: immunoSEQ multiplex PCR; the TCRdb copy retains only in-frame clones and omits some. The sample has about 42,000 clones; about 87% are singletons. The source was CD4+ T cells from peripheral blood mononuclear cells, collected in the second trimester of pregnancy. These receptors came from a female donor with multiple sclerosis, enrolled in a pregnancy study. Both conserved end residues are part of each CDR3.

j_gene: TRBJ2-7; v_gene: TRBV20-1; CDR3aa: CSAEEVYEQYF
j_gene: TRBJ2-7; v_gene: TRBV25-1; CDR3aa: CASGRGSSGEQYF
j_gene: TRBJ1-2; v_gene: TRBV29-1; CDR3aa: CSVSISGLNGYTF
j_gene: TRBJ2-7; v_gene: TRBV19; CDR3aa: CASSTPWGNPYEQYF
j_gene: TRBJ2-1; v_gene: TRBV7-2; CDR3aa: CASSLTQQQFF
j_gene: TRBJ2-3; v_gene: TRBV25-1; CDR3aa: CASSEQLFTDTQYF
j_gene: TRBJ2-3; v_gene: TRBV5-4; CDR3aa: CASSFAGGFTGTDTQYF
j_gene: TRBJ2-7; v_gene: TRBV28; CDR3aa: CASSWMPGAGGGEEQYF
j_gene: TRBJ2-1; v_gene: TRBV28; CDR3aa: CASSHLAGGPSSYNEQFF
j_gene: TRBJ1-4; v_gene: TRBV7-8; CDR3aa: CASSLARQGFEKLFF
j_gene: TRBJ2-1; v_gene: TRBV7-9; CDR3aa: CASSSSMNEQFF
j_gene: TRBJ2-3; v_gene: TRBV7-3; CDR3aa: CASSLMGGSTDTQYF
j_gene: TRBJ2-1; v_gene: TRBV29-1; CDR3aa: CSGRQGSNEQFF
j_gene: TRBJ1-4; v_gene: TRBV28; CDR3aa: CASSLGGVEKLFF
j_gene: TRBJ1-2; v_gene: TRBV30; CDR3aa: CAWYRDRASSGYTF
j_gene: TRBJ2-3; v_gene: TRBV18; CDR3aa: CASSSYQDGKGPDTQYF
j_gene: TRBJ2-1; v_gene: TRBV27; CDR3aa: CASRYSIPDNEQFF
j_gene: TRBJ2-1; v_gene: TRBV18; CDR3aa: CASVRDNEQFF
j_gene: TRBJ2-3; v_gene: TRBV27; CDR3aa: CASSLSRQGANTQYF
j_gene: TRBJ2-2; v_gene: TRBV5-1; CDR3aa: CASSLTGTGTGELFF
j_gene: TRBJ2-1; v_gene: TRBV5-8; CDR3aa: CASSAGTSGYNEQFF
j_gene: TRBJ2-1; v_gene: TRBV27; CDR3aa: CASTLRRGGRVLYNEQFF
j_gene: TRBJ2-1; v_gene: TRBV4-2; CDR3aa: CASSQDFGSQFF
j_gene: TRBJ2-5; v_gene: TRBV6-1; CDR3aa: CASSVRTKETQYF
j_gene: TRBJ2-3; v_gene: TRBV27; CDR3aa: CASSSPRPLAGEDTQYF
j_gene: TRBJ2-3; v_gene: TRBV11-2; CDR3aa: CASSLQGVLNTQYF
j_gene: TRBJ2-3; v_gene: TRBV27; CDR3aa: CASSTKRTDTQYF
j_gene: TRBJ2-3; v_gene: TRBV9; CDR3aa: CASSVVGADTQYF
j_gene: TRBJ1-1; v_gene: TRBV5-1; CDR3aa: CASSLALDRVRETEAFF
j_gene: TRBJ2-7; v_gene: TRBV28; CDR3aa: CASSSLLLAGGTHEQYF
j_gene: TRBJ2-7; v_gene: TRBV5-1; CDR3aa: CASSLDGQGNYEQYF
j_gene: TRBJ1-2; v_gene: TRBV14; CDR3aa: CASSQDGEGYTF
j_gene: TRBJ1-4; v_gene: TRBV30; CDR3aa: CAWSIREKLFF
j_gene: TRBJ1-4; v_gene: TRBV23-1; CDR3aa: CASSQGTGGLSNEKLFF
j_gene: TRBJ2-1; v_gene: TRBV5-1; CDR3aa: CASSLALASNNEQFF
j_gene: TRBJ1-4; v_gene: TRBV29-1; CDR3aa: CSLALGQGGEKLFF
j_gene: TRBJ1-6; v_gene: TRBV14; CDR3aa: CASSQDLGAPLHF
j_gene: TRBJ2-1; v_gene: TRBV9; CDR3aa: CASSVAGRTNNEQFF
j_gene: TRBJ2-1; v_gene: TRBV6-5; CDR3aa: CASSQLAGVYNEQFF
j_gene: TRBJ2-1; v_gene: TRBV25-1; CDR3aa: CARLGSRSEGYNEQFF
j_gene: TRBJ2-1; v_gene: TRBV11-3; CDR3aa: CASSSTDRANEQFF
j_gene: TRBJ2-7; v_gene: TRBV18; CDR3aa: CASSRPGGEQYF
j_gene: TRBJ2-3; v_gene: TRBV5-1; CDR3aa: CASSLYTGTSTDTQYF
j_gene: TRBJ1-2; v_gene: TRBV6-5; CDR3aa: CASSYHGANYGYTF
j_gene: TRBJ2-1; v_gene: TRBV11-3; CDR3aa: CASSLGLAGGRNEQFF
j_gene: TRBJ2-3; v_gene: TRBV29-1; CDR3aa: CSAVQGVGTDTQYF